Below are 30 T cell receptor beta chains sequenced from a single sample in a study of cytomegalovirus exposure and HLA in healthy donors. The PCR was carried out with 60 Vbeta primers and 13 Jbeta primers. Method: immunoSEQ multiplex PCR; TCRdb's copy keeps in-frame clones and lacks some. Of roughly 89,000 clones listed, about four fifths are singletons. The specimen sequenced was PBMCs. Receptors originate from a woman in her 30s in good health and CMV-seronegative.

The rearrangement links TRBV10-3 to TRBJ2-1; 13 bases are a match to TRBD2. The CDR3 consists of 13 residues. V gave up 10 bases and J gave up 8 bases; unmatched junction bases: 5. Germline assignment: CDR1 ENHRY and CDR2 SYGVKD. CDR3 amino acids: CATRTSGGDEQFF. CDR3 DNA: TGTGCCACCCGGACTAGCGGGGGCGATGAGCAGTTCTTC.

The J gene is TRBJ2-2, the V gene TRBV4-1; 9 bases line up with TRBD2. The CDR3 totals 19 residues. In germline, CDR1 is MGHRA, CDR2 YSYEKL. V shed 4 bases and J 5 bases; nucleotides not matched to a gene: 17. CDR3 bases: TGCGCCAGCAGCCTCTCTGGAATAGCGGGAGTGGGACGGACCGGGGAGCTGTTTTTT. Encoded protein: CASSLSGIAGVGRTGELFF.

This chain joins TRBV4-2 and TRBJ2-7; 7 bases map to TRBD2. Germline V lookup: CDR1 LGHNA, CDR2 YNFKEQ. With V trimmed by 2 bases and J by 7 bases, 17 bases remained unmatched. CDR3 length equals 17 residues. CDR3 loop: CASSQITLRGRAEEQYF. The CDR3, as DNA: TGTGCCAGCAGCCAAATAACCCTTAGAGGGAGGGCGGAGGAGCAGTACTTC.

The table lists this clone with a few counts. V usage is TRBV19 and J usage is TRBJ2-7; 7 bases are a match to TRBD1. CDR3 length equals 15 residues. V lost 3 bases and J lost 4; bases outside the gene matches: 9. Germline assignment: CDR1 LNHDA and CDR2 SQIVND (reference sequence). Here the CDR3 reads CASSILPGGPYEQYF. CDR3 in DNA: TGTGCCAGTAGTATTCTGCCAGGGGGTCCATACGAGCAGTACTTC.

The CDR3 spells CASSLPPGQGYTEAFF. The CDR3 DNA sequence: TGTGCCAGCAGTTTACCCCCGGGACAGGGGTACACTGAAGCTTTCTTT. The chain employs TRBV28 and TRBJ1-1, with 10 nucleotides matching TRBD1. The CDR3 sequence is 16 residues long. CDR1 is MDHEN and CDR2 is SYDVKM in the germline V gene. Trimming removed 2 bases from V and 3 bases from J; junction bases left unmatched: 6.

V is TRBV27 and J is TRBJ1-5, with D unclear. V lost 1 base to trimming and J lost 3 bases, with 10 bases between them. Looked up from germline, CDR1 is MNHEY and CDR2 is SMNVEV (reference sequence). The CDR3 runs to 15 residues. The CDR3 DNA is TGTGCCAGCAGTTTATTGCGTCCTAACAATCAGCCCCAGCATTTT. Its translation: CASSLLRPNNQPQHF.

This clone was recorded once. The chain joins TRBV6-4 to TRBJ1-2, with D possibly being TRBD1 (6 bases). The CDR3 spans 13 residues. Per germline, CDR1 MRHNA and CDR2 SNTAGT. V shed 0 bases and J shed 11 bases, with 13 bases lying between them. CDR3 in amino acids: CASSDSSRTAYTF. In DNA, the CDR3 is TGTGCCAGCAGTGACTCGTCGAGGACAGCGTACACCTTC.

This sequence joins TRBV7-9 and TRBJ2-7; D is undetermined. The V gene's germline CDR1 is SEHNR and CDR2 FQNEAQ (reference sequence). The V end lost 4 bases, the J end lost 3 bases, and 13 bases lay between the germline ends. CDR3 length equals 14 residues. CDR3 residues: CASSSSAADYEQYF. The DNA for the CDR3 is TGTGCCAGCAGCTCCAGCGCGGCGGACTACGAGCAGTACTTC.

The rearrangement uses TRBV7-3 and TRBJ2-1; the D gene is possibly TRBD2 (5 bases). Looked up from germline, CDR1 is SGHTA and CDR2 is FQGTGA. The CDR3 runs 16 residues. Deletions cut 0 bases from V and 8 bases from J, with 17 bases between. CDR3 sequence (DNA): TGTGCCAGCAGCTTAACGTGGGAGCGTCCCTGGGATGAGCAGTTCTTC. It yields the protein CASSLTWERPWDEQFF.

The chain couples TRBV30 to TRBJ2-7; a possible D gene is TRBD2 (5 bases). V shed 3 bases and J shed 1 base, with 7 bases lying between them. Germline V lookup: CDR1 GTSNPN, CDR2 SVGIG (reference sequence). The CDR3 contains 12 residues. For the CDR3, the DNA is TGTGCCTGGAGGAGGGTTTCCTACGAGCAGTACTTC. Translation: CAWRRVSYEQYF.

The rearrangement joins TRBV5-1 to TRBJ1-1, with TRBD1 identical over 11 bases. Germline V CDR1 and CDR2: SGHRS, YFSETQ. The CDR3 has 16 amino acids. With V trimmed by 0 bases and J by 5 bases, 6 bases remained unmatched. The CDR3 nucleotides are TGCGCCAGCAGCTTGGACGGGACAGGGGGATTTACTGAAGCTTTCTTT. This gives the protein CASSLDGTGGFTEAFF.

V is TRBV7-9 and J is TRBJ1-2; no clear D. From germline, CDR1 is SEHNR and CDR2 FQNEAQ (reference sequence). The CDR3 contains 15 residues. Trimming stripped 11 bases from V and 5 bases from J, with 24 bases between. CDR3 coding DNA: TGTGCCGTAGGAAAAGAGCGAGAACACGGTTATGGCTACACCTTC. It is translated as CAVGKEREHGYGYTF.

About this clone: One end of the junction varies from germline; a read error may be responsible. This sequence joins TRBV20-1 and TRBJ1-2; no definite D call. The CDR3 has 8 amino acids. From germline, CDR1 is DFQATT and CDR2 SNEGSKA (reference sequence). The CDR3 here is CSAEQSRF. The CDR3 DNA is TGCAGTGCGGAACAGAGCCGGTTC.

The chain employs TRBV27 and TRBJ2-7, with TRBD1 identical over 9 bases. Trimming removed 6 bases from V and 2 bases from J; junction bases left unmatched: 5. The CDR3 contains 14 residues. Germline loops: CDR1 MNHEY, CDR2 SMNVEV (reference sequence). The CDR3 loop is CASSPGQGTYEQYF. CDR3 bases: TGTGCCAGCAGCCCCGGACAGGGGACCTACGAGCAGTACTTC.

The chain couples TRBV28 to TRBJ2-7; 7 bases align to TRBD1. J lost 6 bases, V lost 5 bases, and 13 bases had no gene match. Per germline, CDR1 MDHEN and CDR2 SYDVKM. The CDR3 sequence is 15 residues long. The DNA of the CDR3 is TGTGCCAGCAGTAACCCGGGACAGAGTCTCGGCGAGCAGTACTTC. This sequence encodes CASSNPGQSLGEQYF.

The chain links TRBV6-1 to TRBJ2-7, with D possibly TRBD2 on 6 matching bases. CDR1 and CDR2 (germline): MNHNS, SASEGT. The CDR3 is made up of 13 amino acids. V was cut by 11 bases and J by 3 bases, with 17 bases left in between. The CDR3 bases are TGTGCCGGCTCTAACGGGAGACGCTACGAGCAGTACTTC. This gives the protein CAGSNGRRYEQYF.

This chain links TRBV5-1 with TRBJ2-1; D perhaps matches TRBD1 (7 bases). CDR3 size: 17 residues. CDR1 and CDR2 from the germline V gene are SGHRS and YFSETQ. V lost 0 bases, J lost 2 bases, and 15 bases lay in between. The CDR3 DNA follows: TGCGCCAGCAGCTTGGCCCGGGGGACAGTAACCTACAATGAGCAGTTCTTC. Translated, it gives CASSLARGTVTYNEQFF.

The chain has TRBV7-8 and TRBJ2-7; D possibly corresponds to TRBD2 (6 bases). CDR3 length equals 18 residues. The V gene's germline CDR1 is SGHVS and CDR2 FQNEAQ. V lost 1 base to trimming and J lost 0 bases, with 19 bases between them. CDR3 in DNA: TGTGCCAGCAGCTTAGAAGCGACGCAGGGAGGTCCCTCCTACGAGCAGTACTTC. It is translated as CASSLEATQGGPSYEQYF.

The rearrangement uses TRBV15 and TRBJ2-5, with 9 bases fitting TRBD1. The tail of the sequence fits TRBJ2-7 better, so the J call may be wrong. Per germline, CDR1 LNHNV and CDR2 YYDKDF (reference sequence). This CDR3 comprises 14 residues. The CDR3 DNA follows: TGTGCCACCAAACTGGGACAGGGATCCTACGAGCAGTACTTC. It is translated as CATKLGQGSYEQYF.

This chain uses TRBV19 with TRBJ2-2; unclear D gene. Germline-derived CDR1 and CDR2 are LNHDA and SQIVND (reference sequence). Trimming cost V 3 bases and J 0 bases, with 8 bases left between them. This CDR3 contains 15 residues. DNA of the CDR3: TGTGCCAGTAGTATGGGCGTCACGAACACCGGGGAGCTGTTTTTT. It specifies CASSMGVTNTGELFF.

The V call is TRBV7-2, the J call TRBJ2-1, with D tentatively TRBD2 (6 bases). The CDR3 contains 16 residues. V lost 3 bases, J lost 7 bases, and 19 bases lay in between. From germline, CDR1 is SGHTA and CDR2 FQGNSA. The CDR3 sequence is CASSFPGTGTLNEQFF. The CDR3 DNA is TGTGCCAGCAGCTTCCCCGGGACTGGTACTCTAAATGAGCAGTTCTTC. Using reference TRBV7-2 and TRBJ2-1 for the parts outside the CDR3, the full variable domain is GAGVSQSPSNKVTEKGKDVELRCDPISGHTALYWYRQSLGQGLEFLIYFQGNSAPDKSGLPSDRFSAERTGGSVSTLTIQRTQQEDSAVYLCASSFPGTGTLNEQFFGPGTRLTVL.

This chain joins TRBV5-4 and TRBJ2-4, with TRBD1 matching 9 bases. With V trimmed by 5 bases and J by 2 bases, 5 bases remained unmatched. The CDR3 contains 15 residues. Germline lookup yields CDR1 SGHNT and CDR2 YYREEE (reference sequence). The CDR3 protein is CASRPGTGTKNIQYF. In DNA, the CDR3 is TGTGCCAGCAGACCAGGGACAGGGACCAAAAACATTCAGTACTTC.

The table lists this clone with a few counts. This chain links TRBV30 with TRBJ1-3, with 8 bases identical to TRBD1. Germline CDR1 and CDR2: GTSNPN and SVGIG (reference sequence). The ends lost 8 bases at V and 2 bases at J; junction bases unmatched: 8. CDR3 length equals 14 residues. The CDR3: CAGTGQGPGNTIYF. In DNA form, the CDR3 reads TGTGCCGGGACTGGACAGGGCCCTGGAAACACCATATATTTT.

CDR3 protein: CASRWAANYNEQFF. CDR3 DNA: TGTGCCAGCAGGTGGGCCGCGAACTACAATGAGCAGTTCTTC. The J gene is TRBJ2-1, the V gene TRBV6-5; D is unresolved. The CDR3 covers 14 residues. In germline, CDR1 is MNHEY, CDR2 SVGAGI. V lost 6 bases, J lost 3 bases, and 12 bases lay in between.

The chain has TRBV29-1 and TRBJ1-1; 9 bases fit TRBD1. The germline gives CDR1 SQVTM, CDR2 ANQGSEA. This CDR3 has 14 residues. Germline trimming cut 4 bases from V and 4 bases from J; bases unmatched to any gene: 7. In DNA form, the CDR3 reads TGCAGCGTTGGAATGGACAGGGGTGGCACTGAAGCTTTCTTT. It is translated as CSVGMDRGGTEAFF.

This clone has just one count. V is TRBV6-5 and J is TRBJ2-7; a possible D gene is TRBD2 (5 bases). The CDR3 runs to 13 residues. The germline CDR1 and CDR2 sequences are MNHEY and SVGAGI. Trimming removed 8 bases from V and 0 bases from J, with 11 bases in between. CDR3 in DNA: TGTGCCAGCCGCCCTGGGAGCTCCTACGAGCAGTACTTC. It encodes CASRPGSSYEQYF.

This clone occurred a few times. The V call is TRBV5-1, the J call TRBJ2-5; the D is unclear. V was cut by 0 bases and J by 0 bases, with 6 bases left in between. CDR1 and CDR2 from the germline V gene are SGHRS and YFSETQ. CDR3 length equals 14 residues. CDR3 protein: CASSLVPDQETQYF. The CDR3 DNA is TGCGCCAGCAGCTTGGTACCAGACCAAGAGACCCAGTACTTC.

This chain uses TRBV5-1 with TRBJ2-2, with 8 bases fitting TRBD1. This CDR3 is 15 amino acids long. V shed 1 base, J shed 3 bases, and the junction held 2 bases outside the gene matches. The V gene's germline CDR1 is SGHRS and CDR2 YFSETQ. In nucleotides, the CDR3 is TGCGCCAGCAGCTTGACAGGGGGAGACACCGGGGAGCTGTTTTTT. It is translated as CASSLTGGDTGELFF.

The V and J genes are TRBV10-3 and TRBJ2-7; D is unresolved. V lost 7 bases and J 2 bases, leaving 15 bases between the germline ends. The germline V gene encodes CDR1 ENHRY and CDR2 SYGVKD. The CDR3 extends over 14 amino acids. The CDR3 here is CAITGASHPYEQYF. CDR3 coding DNA: TGTGCCATCACCGGAGCCAGCCACCCCTACGAGCAGTACTTC.

The rearrangement uses TRBV6-1 and TRBJ2-7; TRBD1 agrees at 10 bases. In germline, CDR1 is MNHNS, CDR2 SASEGT. The CDR3 has 15 amino acids. The V gene end was trimmed by 7 bases and the J gene end by 6 bases; junction bases not matched to a gene: 12. The DNA for the CDR3 is TGTGCCAGCAACGATTCCGGGACAGGGGTCTCCGAGCAGTACTTC. Translation gives CASNDSGTGVSEQYF.